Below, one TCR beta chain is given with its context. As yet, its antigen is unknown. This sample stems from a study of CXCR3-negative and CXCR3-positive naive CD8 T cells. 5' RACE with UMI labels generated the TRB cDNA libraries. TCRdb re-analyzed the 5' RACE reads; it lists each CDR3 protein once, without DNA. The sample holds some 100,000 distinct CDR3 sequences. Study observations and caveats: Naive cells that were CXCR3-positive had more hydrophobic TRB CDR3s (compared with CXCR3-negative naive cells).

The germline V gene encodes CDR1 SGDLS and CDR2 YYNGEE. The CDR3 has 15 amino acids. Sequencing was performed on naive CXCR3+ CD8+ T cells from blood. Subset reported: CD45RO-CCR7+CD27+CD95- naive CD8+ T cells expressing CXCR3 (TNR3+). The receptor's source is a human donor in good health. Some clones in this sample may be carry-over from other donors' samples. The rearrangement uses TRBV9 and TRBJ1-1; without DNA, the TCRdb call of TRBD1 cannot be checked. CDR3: CASSVAGGENTEAFF.